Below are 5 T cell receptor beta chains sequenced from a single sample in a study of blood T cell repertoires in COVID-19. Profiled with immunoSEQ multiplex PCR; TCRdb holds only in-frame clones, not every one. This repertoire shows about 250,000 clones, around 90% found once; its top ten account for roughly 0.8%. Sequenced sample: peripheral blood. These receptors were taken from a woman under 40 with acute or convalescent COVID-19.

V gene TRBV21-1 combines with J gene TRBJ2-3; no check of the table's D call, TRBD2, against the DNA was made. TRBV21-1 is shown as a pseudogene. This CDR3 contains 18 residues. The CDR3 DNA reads TGTGCCAGCAGCAAACGGAGCCCTTCCGTCCAAGCACACGATACGCAGTATTTT. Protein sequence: CASSKRSPSVQAHDTQYF.

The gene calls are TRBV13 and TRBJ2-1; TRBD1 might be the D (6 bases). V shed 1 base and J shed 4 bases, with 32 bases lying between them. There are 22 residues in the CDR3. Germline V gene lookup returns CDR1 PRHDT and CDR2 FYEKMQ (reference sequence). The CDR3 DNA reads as TGTGCCAGCAGCTTAGAGCCATACAGGGAAGCGTTCCTCGATGGATCATACAATGAGCAGTTCTTC. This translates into CASSLEPYREAFLDGSYNEQFF.

The CDR3 coding sequence is TGTGCCAGCAGTATTGGATCCCCGACTAGCGGGAGTCCAGATACGCAGTATTTT. This codes for CASSIGSPTSGSPDTQYF. This chain uses TRBV7-6 with TRBJ2-3, with 12 bases aligning to TRBD2. In germline, CDR1 is SGHVS, CDR2 FNYEAQ. The length of the CDR3 is 18 residues. The ends lost 6 bases at V and 4 bases at J; junction bases unmatched: 14.

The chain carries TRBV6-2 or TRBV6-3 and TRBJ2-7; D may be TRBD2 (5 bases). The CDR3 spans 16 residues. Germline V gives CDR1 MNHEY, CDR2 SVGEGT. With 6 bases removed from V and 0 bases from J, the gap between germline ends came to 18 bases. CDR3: CASSPMRAVISYEQYF. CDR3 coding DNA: TGTGCCAGCAGCCCCATGAGGGCAGTCATCTCCTACGAGCAGTACTTC.

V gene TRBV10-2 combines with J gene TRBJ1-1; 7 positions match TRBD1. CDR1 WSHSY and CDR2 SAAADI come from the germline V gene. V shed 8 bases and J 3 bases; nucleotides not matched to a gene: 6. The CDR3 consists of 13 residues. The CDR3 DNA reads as TGCGCCAGCCAACTAACAGGGGACACTGAAGCTTTCTTT. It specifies CASQLTGDTEAFF.